Listed below are T cell receptor beta chains from one sample, sequenced in a study of T cells in Graves' hyperthyroidism and ophthalmopathy. In TCRdb, the multiplex PCR reads were re-called with MiXCR into one record per CDR3 protein. The sample contains hundreds of thousands of distinct CDR3 sequences, 12% to 15% of which appear only once. The specimen was blood. The receptors originated from a woman aged 18-29 years with Graves' hyperthyroidism. CDR3s include the opening cysteine and the closing phenylalanine or tryptophan. The D gene is left open where the match is weak. Clone size is shown for a subset of rows, as once, few, many or a class of expanded clone.

clone_size	v_call	d_call	j_call	cdr3_nt	cdr3_aa
many	TRBV4-1	NA	TRBJ2-7	TGCGCCAGCAGCCAAGATCAAGGGGGAGTAGCCTACGAGCAGTACTTC	CASSQDQGGVAYEQYF
many	TRBV20-1	NA	TRBJ1-1	TGCAGTGCTAGAGAGAACACTGAAGCTTTCTTT	CSARENTEAFF
NA	TRBV2	NA	TRBJ1-1	TGTGCCAGGGGGGGGAACACTGAAGCTTTCTTT	CARGGNTEAFF
many	TRBV6-1	NA	TRBJ2-1	TGTGCCAGCACCCTAAGATTTAGCTCCTACAATGAGCAGTTCTTC	CASTLRFSSYNEQFF
few	TRBV12-3/TRBV12-4	NA	TRBJ2-5	TGTGCCAGTAAAGATACGGGGCGCCTGGAGACCCAGTACTTC	CASKDTGRLETQYF
few	TRBV10-3	NA	TRBJ2-7	TGTGCCATCAGTGGGGAAAGGGATGAAGAGCAGTACTTC	CAISGERDEEQYF
NA	TRBV6-1	NA	TRBJ1-2	TGTGCCAGCATGGCTGACCGGGGCTACACCTTC	CASMADRGYTF
few	TRBV20-1	NA	TRBJ1-6	TGCAGTGCTAGAGATGGGATTTCCTATTCACCCCTCCACTTT	CSARDGISYSPLHF
many	TRBV5-1	TRBD1	TRBJ2-7	TGCGCCAGCAGTTGGACCGGGACAGGGACCTACGAGCAGTACTTC	CASSWTGTGTYEQYF
few	TRBV6-1	NA	TRBJ1-5	TGTGCCAGCAGTCGGGGCGGCTACGGTGGTAGCAATCAGCCCCAGCATTTT	CASSRGGYGGSNQPQHF
few	TRBV5-5	TRBD1	TRBJ1-1	TGTGCCAGCAGCTTTTGGGACAGTCACACTGAAGCTTTCTTT	CASSFWDSHTEAFF
few	TRBV6-2/TRBV6-3	NA	TRBJ1-5	TGTGCCATCTCTAGGGGGAACAATCAGCCCCAGCATTTT	CAISRGNNQPQHF
many	TRBV3-1	NA	TRBJ2-5	TGTGCCAGCAGCCAAGATCTAGAGACAGTGGGGGAGACCCAGTACTTC	CASSQDLETVGETQYF
many	TRBV14	TRBD2	TRBJ2-1	TGTGCCAGCAGCCAAGACCTCAGCGGGAGATATTACAATGAGCAGTTCTTC	CASSQDLSGRYYNEQFF
NA	TRBV9	TRBD2	TRBJ2-1	TGTGCCAGCAGCCCGTCGGGGCGGGAGGTTAATTGGGATGAGCAGTTCTTC	CASSPSGREVNWDEQFF
many	TRBV6-5	NA	TRBJ2-5	TGTGCCAGCAGTTACATTTGGGCACCCGAGCTCCAAGCAGAGACCCAGTACTTC	CASSYIWAPELQAETQYF
few	TRBV19	NA	TRBJ1-2	TGTGCCAGTAGAAACCGGGGGGAAGGCTACACCTTC	CASRNRGEGYTF
many	TRBV20-1	TRBD1	TRBJ1-1	TGCAGTGCCACGACAGGGAGGTGGGCGAGTGCTGAAGCTTTCTTT	CSATTGRWASAEAFF
many	TRBV18	NA	TRBJ1-2	TGTGCCAGCTCACCCTCCGGAACCAACTATGGCTACACCTTC	CASSPSGTNYGYTF
many	TRBV20-1	NA	TRBJ2-3	TGCAGTGCTAGAGTTGGCAGCCTTAGCACAGATACGCAGTATTTT	CSARVGSLSTDTQYF
once	TRBV3-1	NA	TRBJ1-5	TGTGCCAGCAGCCAAGGGGTACGGTATCAGCCCCAGCATTTT	CASSQGVRYQPQHF
many	TRBV20-1	TRBD2	TRBJ2-7	TGCAGTGCTGGGGGTAGGAGGGGACTAGCGGGATCCTCCGAGCAGTACTTC	CSAGGRRGLAGSSEQYF
few	TRBV6-4	NA	TRBJ2-5	TGTGCCAGCAGTGACGGGGCGGCTGGGACCCAGTACTTC	CASSDGAAGTQYF
NA	TRBV25-1	TRBD1	TRBJ2-7	TGTGCCAGCAGTGAACGGACAGGCCCCTACGAGCAGTACTTC	CASSERTGPYEQYF
few	TRBV6-1	NA	TRBJ2-3	TGTGCCAGCAGTGAAGAGGTAGCGGAGCTCACAGATACGCAGTATTTT	CASSEEVAELTDTQYF
NA	TRBV7-7	TRBD2	TRBJ2-1	TGTGCCAGCAGCTTGGAAGCGGGGGGTGAGGAGCAGTTCTTC	CASSLEAGGEEQFF
many	TRBV20-1	NA	TRBJ1-2	TGCAGTGCTAGAGATCTCGGACCGACCCTTGATGGCTACACCTTC	CSARDLGPTLDGYTF
NA	TRBV20-1	TRBD2	TRBJ2-1	TGCAGTGCTAGAGGTAGCGGGAGAAAAAATGAGCAGTTCTTC	CSARGSGRKNEQFF
many	TRBV7-8	TRBD2	TRBJ2-1	TGTGCCAGCAGCCCAATAGCGGGAGCCTCTATCGATGAGCAGTTCTTC	CASSPIAGASIDEQFF
few	TRBV4-2	TRBD2	TRBJ2-3	TGTGCCAGCAGCCCCAGACTAGCCGAGTTCACAGATACGCAGTATTTT	CASSPRLAEFTDTQYF
many	TRBV7-2	NA	TRBJ1-2	TGTGCCAGCAGCTTTGACCCCTCGCGTGGAGGCTACACCTTC	CASSFDPSRGGYTF
NA	TRBV7-8	TRBD1	TRBJ1-5	TGTGCCAGCAGCTTGGGACAGGGGTTGTATCAGCCCCAGCATTTT	CASSLGQGLYQPQHF
few	TRBV30	NA	TRBJ2-7	TGTGCCTGGAGTGTGGAAGGGGCCAACGGGCAGTACTTC	CAWSVEGANGQYF
once	TRBV29-1	NA	TRBJ2-3	TGCAGCGCCGGGGACAGCACAGATACGCAGTATTTT	CSAGDSTDTQYF
few	TRBV9	NA	TRBJ1-6	TGTGCCAGCAGCGTAGACGGGGACTCACAGTCACCCCTCCACTTT	CASSVDGDSQSPLHF
few	TRBV30	NA	TRBJ1-2	TGTGCCTGGAGTGTGCCCAGGGTAAAATTATATGGCTACACCTTC	CAWSVPRVKLYGYTF
few	TRBV6-1	NA	TRBJ2-1	TGTGCCAGCAGCCCTTCTATTGGGTACAATGAGCAGTTCTTC	CASSPSIGYNEQFF
NA	TRBV27	NA	TRBJ2-2	TGTGCTAGCAGTCCTCTACCCCCGGTGGGAGCCGGGGAGCTGTTTTTT	CASSPLPPVGAGELFF
many	TRBV28	TRBD2	TRBJ2-6	TGTGCCAGCAGCCCCCGTAGCGGGAGAGGTGGGGCCAACGTCCTGACTTTC	CASSPRSGRGGANVLTF
many	TRBV20-1	NA	TRBJ1-4	TGCAGTGCCTCGGACGGACATTTAAGAAATGAAAAACTGTTTTTT	CSASDGHLRNEKLFF
few	TRBV24-1	TRBD2	TRBJ2-7	TGTGCCACCTCCCCTCGGGGGGAAAATTCCTACGAGCAGTACTTC	CATSPRGENSYEQYF
few	TRBV30	NA	TRBJ2-7	TGTGCCTGGAGTAAAGCAGTCAGCTACGAGCAGTACTTC	CAWSKAVSYEQYF
NA	TRBV4-3	NA	TRBJ1-5	TGCGCCAGCAGCCAAGATCAGGGATTAGGTCAGCCCCAGCATTTT	CASSQDQGLGQPQHF
few	TRBV20-1	NA	TRBJ2-7	TGCGGAATACTAGGTCCTTCGGGCTACGAGCAGTACTTC	CGILGPSGYEQYF
NA	TRBV5-1	NA	TRBJ2-4	TGCGCCAGCAGCTTGGCAGGGTCGGACATTCAGTACTTC	CASSLAGSDIQYF
NA	TRBV6-2/TRBV6-3	TRBD2	TRBJ2-2	TGTGCCGGCAGATGGGCGACGGGACTAGCGGGAGGAGGCCCCACCGGGGAGCTGTTTTTT	CAGRWATGLAGGGPTGELFF
NA	TRBV2	NA	TRBJ2-2	TGTGCCAGCAGTGACAACAGTATATCCGCCGGGGAGCTGTTTTTT	CASSDNSISAGELFF
many	TRBV20-1	NA	TRBJ2-3	TGCAGTGCTATCGACATGAAAGCGGATACGCAGTATTTT	CSAIDMKADTQYF